This T cell receptor (beta chain) was identified during a study of control samples from healthy donors and cancer patients. V lost 0 bases to trimming and J lost 6 bases; unmatched junction nucleotides: 2. The CDR3 sequence is 14 residues long. The germline CDR1 and CDR2 sequences are SGHRS and YFSETQ. This clone was observed once. Data came from immunoSEQ multiplex PCR; TCRdb stores just in-frame clones and leaves some out. This sample has around 90,000 clones, with 70% to 90% found just once. The sample was blood. The J gene is TRBJ2-7, the V gene TRBV5-1; 11 nucleotides align to TRBD1. The clonotype comes from a woman in her thirties or forties in good health. CDR3 in amino acids: CASSLDGTGGEQYF. CDR3 DNA sequence: TGCGCCAGCAGCTTGGACGGGACAGGGGGCGAGCAGTACTTC.